This TCR beta chain was observed in a study of T cell responses to AZD1222 COVID-19 vaccine. Background on the study: Recipients boosted at about 4 weeks or about 12 weeks are pooled.

Study-level points and caveats: Donors skewed white British and female; clonal diversity was possibly underestimated.

Per the germline V gene, CDR1 is MNHEY and CDR2 is SVGAGI. CDR3 length: 13 residues. V was pared by 2 bases and J by 5 bases, with 9 bases between. TCRdb's copy holds only in-frame clones and misses some; the assay was immunoSEQ multiplex PCR. The repertoire includes 150,000 to 200,000 clones, 85% to 95% of them detected once, and roughly 10% sits in the top ten. Concerning this clone itself: Its antigen is currently unknown. In the same sample, other DNA sequences code for this CDR3.

The TCR sequence derives from an adult in good health. Sequences were derived from peripheral blood, sampled on day 0 of AZD1222 vaccination. The chain carries TRBV6-5 and TRBJ1-1; no clear D. The CDR3 protein is CASSYRGQTEAFF. For the CDR3, the DNA is TGTGCCAGCAGTTACCGAGGGCAAACTGAAGCTTTCTTT.